This T cell receptor beta chain was sequenced during a study of blood T cell repertoires in COVID-19 (dated by TCRdb to 2020 to 2021). Concerning the study at large: Samples from collaborators originated in the United States, Italy and Spain and spanned both the acute and convalescent phases of COVID-19. The material from the prospective study consisted of cDNA or gDNA derived from T cells, B-cell-depleted T cells, or PBMCs. The dataset comprised deeply sampled blood TCRbeta repertoires from subjects exposed to, actively infected with, or recovered from COVID-19. The repertoires were released in a freely available public database meant as a resource for research on the immune response to SARS-CoV-2. Samples came from the ongoing ImmuneRACE study (first 160 participants) plus 1,254 subjects from 6 global collaborators. The sample metadata nearly always contained a de-identified subject ID, COVID-19 status, age in years and sex. HLA class I and class II types, where available, came from metadata supplied by the sample provider rather than from assay-based typing. Broad study findings and their caveats: Clinical and demographic metadata were provided uncurated, with the amount varying by source and participant.

As regards this clone: Its specific antigen is unknown. One base away there is no much larger clone; base qualities are not given.

CDR1 and CDR2 (GTSNPN, SVGIG) derive from the germline V gene (reference sequence). A distance of 18 bases separates the germline ends of V and J, which lose 5 bases and 4 bases respectively. The CDR3 measures 15 amino acids from cysteine to phenylalanine. Just CDR3 DNA is preserved here, 45 bases in frame from base 1. Each collaborating institution followed its own protocols to collect whole blood in K2EDTA tubes. For TCRbeta analysis, collaborators shipped samples as frozen whole blood, isolated PBMCs, or DNA extracted from either of those sample types. TCRbeta CDR3 regions were amplified from genomic DNA using the immunoSEQ Assay, a bias-controlled multiplex PCR. The published analysis was carried out like this. The number of nucleated cells in each sample was estimated from the amplification of reference gene primers within the assay. To quantify the absolute abundance of each unique TCRbeta CDR3 rearrangement, sequence reads were collapsed and filtered. For each sample, productive Simpson clonality was calculated as the square root of Simpson's diversity index across productive rearrangements. TCRdb stores this immuneACCESS table with in-frame sequences only. Part of the clones is absent; in the studies checked, under half of the shortfall reflects unresolved V genes, and no reason is known for the rest. The DNA gave D and trimming, while V, J and clone size come from that table. The sample contains about 100,000 clones, approximately 80% of them found a single time. Roughly an eighth of the sample is taken by the ten largest.

The clonotype comes from a man over 45 with active or convalescent COVID-19. What was sequenced was peripheral blood. Here the chain combines TRBV30 and TRBJ2-1; the D gene could be either TRBD1 or TRBD2, each agreeing at 6 bases. CDR3 reads: CAWGGTTRRYNEQFF. The nucleotide sequence is given as TGTGCCTGGGGCGGGACAACTCGGCGATACAATGAGCAGTTCTTC. The reference TRBV30 and TRBJ2-1 proteins fill in what lies around the CDR3, so the full variable domain reads SQTIHQWPATLVQPVGSPLSLECTVEGTSNPNLYWYRQAAGRGLQLLFYSVGIGQISSEVPQNLSASRPQDRQFILSSKKLLLSDSGFYLCAWGGTTRRYNEQFFGPGTRLTVL.